This T cell receptor beta chain was sequenced for a study of blood T cells in healthy people across ages. Alongside a J-beta primer mix, a sample-barcoded 5' primer served in a second PCR lasting roughly 6 to 12 cycles. Using its own MiXCR run on the 5' RACE reads, TCRdb lists one record per CDR3 protein. Here the sample spans around 1,600,000 distinct CDR3 sequences, under 55% being singletons. Germline trimming cut 2 bases from V and 5 bases from J; bases unmatched to any gene: 6. The CDR3 is 16 residues long. Germline values: CDR1 KGHSH, CDR2 LQKENI. This clonotype came up a few times. V is TRBV18 and J is TRBJ2-3, with 11 nucleotides matching TRBD2. This sequence originates from a woman under 30 in good health. Input material: blood. The DNA for the CDR3 is TGTGCCAGCTCACCATCTCCGGGACTAGCGGTAGATACGCAGTATTTT. Translated: CASSPSPGLAVDTQYF.